Listed below are T cell receptor beta chains from one sample, sequenced in a study of blood T cells in healthy people across ages. TCRdb passed the 5' RACE reads through MiXCR, listing each CDR3 protein once. In the table there are around 400,000 distinct CDR3 sequences, roughly half of which are singletons. Sequenced: blood. The origin of the receptors is a man in his fifties or sixties in good health. The CDR3 runs from the conserved cysteine through the conserved F or W. Fields, in order: CDR3 DNA, CDR3 protein, J gene, clone size, D gene, V gene. D genes are given only for firm matches. Only some rows state a clone size, as once, few, many or a class for expanded clones.

TGTGCCAGCAGCCTGGCTAGCATAGGGACAGATACGCAGTATTTT	CASSLASIGTDTQYF	TRBJ2-3	-	-	TRBV7-2
TGTGCCATCAGTGAGTCGGTGACAGCCCGAAATATGAATAGCAATCAGCCCCAGCATTTT	CAISESVTARNMNSNQPQHF	TRBJ1-5	-	-	TRBV10-3
TGTGCCAGCAGCCGAGACGGGTCTAGCACAGATACGCAGTATTTT	CASSRDGSSTDTQYF	TRBJ2-3	-	-	TRBV7-2
TGTGCCACCAGTGATTCCCGCTCCGGGCTAGCGGGTTGGGAGACCCAGTACTTC	CATSDSRSGLAGWETQYF	TRBJ2-5	few	TRBD2	TRBV24-1
TGTGCCACCGGGGCCGCCTGGGGGCCCCAGCATTTT	CATGAAWGPQHF	TRBJ1-5	-	-	TRBV12-3/TRBV12-4
TGCAGCGTTGAAAGGGGTCTGTCTGAAGCTTTCTTT	CSVERGLSEAFF	TRBJ1-1	few	-	TRBV29-1
TGTGCCACCAAAGACGGGGGGGCCTACCCCTACGAGCAGTACTTC	CATKDGGAYPYEQYF	TRBJ2-7	-	TRBD2	TRBV19
TGCAGTGCTAGGGGGGACGTTAGCTACGAGCAGTACTTC	CSARGDVSYEQYF	TRBJ2-7	-	-	TRBV20-1
TGCGCCAGCAGCCGGCGGGTCCACGGGGGAGATACGCAGTATTTT	CASSRRVHGGDTQYF	TRBJ2-3	few	-	TRBV4-3
TGTGCCAGCAGCTTAGATAAACTAGCCCGGGCGTGGGAGACCCAGTACTTC	CASSLDKLARAWETQYF	TRBJ2-5	few	-	TRBV11-2
TGTGCCAGCAGTTACCTCGGCCTCAGTTATGGCTACACCTTC	CASSYLGLSYGYTF	TRBJ1-2	few	-	TRBV6-5
TGTGCCAGCAGCTATGACACAGATACGCAGTATTTT	CASSYDTDTQYF	TRBJ2-3	few	-	TRBV11-2
TGTGCCAGCAGCGTAGCTCCGGATACCTACGAGCAGTACTTC	CASSVAPDTYEQYF	TRBJ2-7	-	-	TRBV9
TGCGCCAGCAGCCGGACTAGCGGGAGTGTCCGAGAGACCCAGTACTTC	CASSRTSGSVRETQYF	TRBJ2-5	many	TRBD2	TRBV5-1
TGTGCCAGCAGGGACAGGGGCTGGAGCACAGATACGCAGTATTTT	CASRDRGWSTDTQYF	TRBJ2-3	few	TRBD1	TRBV6-6
TGCAGCGTTCCGACAGCCCGCTCCTACAATGAGCAGTTCTTC	CSVPTARSYNEQFF	TRBJ2-1	-	-	TRBV29-1
TGCAGCGTTGAAGAGACGGGGAATCGTGAGCAGTACTTC	CSVEETGNREQYF	TRBJ2-7	-	-	TRBV29-1
TGTGCCACCAGTGCCTTCATGGGGCCGCACCACGCCTCCTACAATGAGCAGTTCTTC	CATSAFMGPHHASYNEQFF	TRBJ2-1	-	-	TRBV24-1
TGTGCCAGCAGTGAAGAGACAGGGGGTGAAAAACTGTTTTTT	CASSEETGGEKLFF	TRBJ1-4	-	TRBD1	TRBV6-1
TGTGCCAGCAGTCCCGGGCCCACCATAACCCACGAGCAGTACTTC	CASSPGPTITHEQYF	TRBJ2-7	-	-	TRBV12-3/TRBV12-4
TGCAGCGTGGCGCCTACAAACTACGAGCAGTACTTC	CSVAPTNYEQYF	TRBJ2-7	-	-	TRBV29-1
TGTGCCAGCAGTGTCGGACCGACGATCTCCTACGAGCAGTACTTC	CASSVGPTISYEQYF	TRBJ2-7	many	-	TRBV6-1
TGCGCCAGCAGCTTGGCCATACAAGTGACGCGGGGAGAGACCCAGTACTTC	CASSLAIQVTRGETQYF	TRBJ2-5	-	-	TRBV5-1
TGCGCCAGCAGCCTACGACAGGGCCACTACGAGCAGTACTTC	CASSLRQGHYEQYF	TRBJ2-7	-	TRBD1	TRBV4-3
TGTGCCAGCAGCTTAATGACGCGCGGCATCGCCGAGCAGTACTTC	CASSLMTRGIAEQYF	TRBJ2-7	few	-	TRBV7-2
TGTGCCAGCAGTGGGGGCAGGGCCTACGAGCAGTACTTC	CASSGGRAYEQYF	TRBJ2-7	few	-	TRBV6-5
TGCAGTGTTCCCCGGGACTCCGTTAACAATGAGCAGCTCTTC	CSVPRDSVNNEQLF	TRBJ2-1	once	-	TRBV20-1
TGTGCCAGCAGCTTGAGGGCACCTGAAGGCGACTACGAGCAGTACTTC	CASSLRAPEGDYEQYF	TRBJ2-7	few	-	TRBV5-5